These T cell receptor beta chains were read from a single sample in a study of patients and donors after allogeneic stem cell transplantation. TCRdb reanalysed the RT-PCR reads using MiXCR and keeps one entry per CDR3 protein. There are approximately 140,000 distinct CDR3 sequences in the sample; roughly two fifths occur only once, and 50% to 65% lies in the top ten. What was sequenced was blood, either unsorted or a sorted T cell fraction (not recorded which). The receptors were gathered from a human donor who was either an allogeneic HSCT recipient or a stem cell or donor lymphocyte infusion donor (not recorded which). It is not recorded whose cells these are; they may come from a transplant donor. CDR3s include the opening cysteine and the closing phenylalanine or tryptophan. The D gene is left open where the match is weak. Expanded clones are given a class, and other clones once, few, many or no size at all.

clone size	J gene	D gene	V gene	CDR3 DNA	CDR3 protein
NA	TRBJ2-1	NA	TRBV29-1	TGCAGCGTCCCCCAGAGGTCGGGTAATGAGCAGTTCTTC	CSVPQRSGNEQFF
few	TRBJ2-1	NA	TRBV15	TGTGCCACCAGCAGAGCGTCAATAGTGCATGAGCAGTTCTTC	CATSRASIVHEQFF
NA	TRBJ2-6	NA	TRBV29-1	TGCAGCGTTGGAATCCCGGGGCGTGGGGCCAACGTCCTGACTTTC	CSVGIPGRGANVLTF
NA	TRBJ2-7	NA	TRBV5-1	TGCGCCAGCAGCTTGTGGGCTACTCACTACGAGCAGTACTTC	CASSLWATHYEQYF
few	TRBJ1-1	NA	TRBV5-1	TGCGCCAGCAGTCCAGGGACCCTGGGGTGGAACACTGAAGCTTTCTTT	CASSPGTLGWNTEAFF
NA	TRBJ1-2	NA	TRBV12-3/TRBV12-4	TGTGCCAGCAGCCGCCGGGGGGCGGGAAACTATGGCTACACCTTC	CASSRRGAGNYGYTF
few	TRBJ1-1	NA	TRBV7-2	TGTGCCAGCAGCTCCCCGGACTACATTGGCACTGAAGCTTTCTTT	CASSSPDYIGTEAFF
once	TRBJ1-1	NA	TRBV6-6	TGTGCCAGCCCAGCAGGCCTGAACACTGAAGCTTTCTTT	CASPAGLNTEAFF
NA	TRBJ1-1	NA	TRBV27	TGTGCCAGCAGTTTATCGCGGCGCACTGAAGCTTTCTTT	CASSLSRRTEAFF
NA	TRBJ2-2	NA	TRBV29-1	TGCAGCGGCGGCCCGGGACAGAACACCGGGGAGCTGTTTTTT	CSGGPGQNTGELFF
NA	TRBJ2-2	TRBD2	TRBV7-2	TGTGCCAGCAGCATAGGACTAGCCGGGGAGCTGTTTTTT	CASSIGLAGELFF
NA	TRBJ1-6	NA	TRBV12-3/TRBV12-4	TGTGCCAGCAGCCCCCGGGGACTTAGTTCACCCCTCCACTTT	CASSPRGLSSPLHF
few	TRBJ1-1	NA	TRBV27	TGTGCCAGCAGTTATACGTACAGGGCCATGAACACTGAAGCTTTCTTT	CASSYTYRAMNTEAFF
few	TRBJ1-5	TRBD1	TRBV27	TGTGCCAGCAGTTTAGTTGGCAGGGGGCCGGATCAGCCCCAGCATTTT	CASSLVGRGPDQPQHF
many	TRBJ1-1	NA	TRBV12-3/TRBV12-4	TGTGCCAGCAGGCCCGGACAGAACACTGAAGCTTTCTTT	CASRPGQNTEAFF
few	TRBJ1-6	TRBD1	TRBV27	TGTGCCAGCAGTCAAATCTTGGGACAGGGGAACTCACCCCTCCACTTT	CASSQILGQGNSPLHF
NA	TRBJ2-1	TRBD2	TRBV7-2	TGTGCCAGCAGACTAGCGGGGAAAGCCTACAATGAGCAGTTCTTC	CASRLAGKAYNEQFF
NA	TRBJ2-5	TRBD2	TRBV9	TGTGCCAGCAGCTCCCTACTAGCGGGGGGGCCGAAGACCCAGTACTTC	CASSSLLAGGPKTQYF
NA	TRBJ2-7	NA	TRBV9	TGTGCCAGCAGCGTAGGTGTGGGGGCCCGCTACGAGCAGTACTTC	CASSVGVGARYEQYF
NA	TRBJ2-1	TRBD2	TRBV4-3	TGCGCCAGCAGCCAGCTGGGACTAGCGGATAGGAGCTCCTACAATGAGCAGTTCTTC	CASSQLGLADRSSYNEQFF
NA	TRBJ1-5	NA	TRBV20-1	TGCAGTGCTAGGTGGGGAGGGTTTCAGCCCCAGCATTTT	CSARWGGFQPQHF
NA	TRBJ1-1	NA	TRBV7-2	TGTGCCAGCATCCCGGGGAACACTGAAGCTTTCTTT	CASIPGNTEAFF
NA	TRBJ2-3	TRBD2	TRBV6-5	TGTGCCAGCAGTTACTCGATAGCGGGGGGGCAGGCAGATACGCAGTATTTT	CASSYSIAGGQADTQYF
NA	TRBJ1-2	NA	TRBV6-5	TGTGCCAGCAGTAAACCAGGGATGGGCTATGGCTACACCTTC	CASSKPGMGYGYTF
few	TRBJ1-1	TRBD1	TRBV11-1	TGTGCCAGCAGCTACAGGGACAGGGCGAGGGACACTGAAGCTTTCTTT	CASSYRDRARDTEAFF
few	TRBJ1-3	NA	TRBV9	TGTGCCAGCAGCGTAAAGGGAACTGGAAACACCATATATTTT	CASSVKGTGNTIYF
NA	TRBJ2-1	NA	TRBV6-6	TGTGCCAGCATGGGGTATGAGCACGGGTTCTTC	CASMGYEHGFF
few	TRBJ1-2	TRBD1	TRBV4-1	TGCGCCAGCAGCCAAGATGATAGGGACAGCTATGGCTACACCTTC	CASSQDDRDSYGYTF
NA	TRBJ1-4	TRBD1	TRBV7-9	TGTGCCAGCAGCGACGGGGACAGCAAAAAACTGTTTTTT	CASSDGDSKKLFF
few	TRBJ2-3	NA	TRBV5-1	TGCGCCAGCAGCAAGTTAGGGAGAAATACGCAGTATTTT	CASSKLGRNTQYF
few	TRBJ1-2	NA	TRBV12-3/TRBV12-4	TGTGCCAGCAGTTCCAGGTTTTACTATGGCTACACCTTC	CASSSRFYYGYTF
NA	TRBJ1-5	NA	TRBV4-1	TGCGCCAGCAGCCAAGAGGGACGGCTGCATCAGCCCCAGCATTTT	CASSQEGRLHQPQHF
NA	TRBJ1-2	TRBD1	TRBV4-2	TGTGCCAGCAGCCAAGACCTGGGGACAGCTATCGTCTATGGCTACACCTTC	CASSQDLGTAIVYGYTF
NA	TRBJ2-7	TRBD1	TRBV20-1	TGCAGTGCCTCGGACAGGGTATCGGCCCCCTCCTACGAGCAGTACTTC	CSASDRVSAPSYEQYF
few	TRBJ2-1	NA	TRBV3-1	TGTGCCAGCAGCCAAGACCACCCAGGGGGGGCCTACAATGAGCAGTTCTTC	CASSQDHPGGAYNEQFF
NA	TRBJ1-4	NA	TRBV4-2	TGTGCCAGCAGCCCGGGGCCCGCCGAATTCACTAATGAAAAACTGTTTTTT	CASSPGPAEFTNEKLFF
few	TRBJ2-5	NA	TRBV9	TGTGCCAGCAGTGGGAATGGGGCCCCAGGAGAGACCCAGTACTTC	CASSGNGAPGETQYF
few	TRBJ1-3	NA	TRBV12-3/TRBV12-4	TGTGCCAGCAGTTTCATCCCCCTGTTGGGTACTGGAAACACCATATATTTT	CASSFIPLLGTGNTIYF
NA	TRBJ2-2	NA	TRBV6-2/TRBV6-3	TGTGCCAGTAACTTTAGAGGGACCGGGGAGCTGTTTTTT	CASNFRGTGELFF
NA	TRBJ1-2	NA	TRBV6-5	TGTGCCAGCAGACTCGGGGGCTATGGCTACACCTTC	CASRLGGYGYTF
few	TRBJ1-2	NA	TRBV20-1	TGCAGTGCGCCCCGGGGCTACACCTTC	CSAPRGYTF
few	TRBJ1-6	NA	TRBV27	TGTGCCAGCAGTTTCCCCGGGGAGAATTCACCCCTCCACTTT	CASSFPGENSPLHF
NA	TRBJ1-5	NA	TRBV19	TGTGCCAGTAGGGGGCAGAACGGTCAGCCCCAGCATTTT	CASRGQNGQPQHF
NA	TRBJ1-3	NA	TRBV9	TGTGCCAGCAGCGTAGAGGGGTCACCCTTCGGAAACACCATATATTTT	CASSVEGSPFGNTIYF
many	TRBJ1-2	NA	TRBV7-9	TGTGCCAGCAGCGCCCCAGTTACTGGCTACACCTTC	CASSAPVTGYTF
NA	TRBJ2-2	NA	TRBV5-1	TGCGCCAGCTCCTTGTCCGCCGGGGAGCTGTTTTTT	CASSLSAGELFF
few	TRBJ1-1	NA	TRBV5-1	TGCGCCAGCAGACCTTCTACAGGCACTGAAGCTTTCTTT	CASRPSTGTEAFF
NA	TRBJ2-3	NA	TRBV6-1	TGTGCCAGCACGGCTAGCACAGATACGCAGTATTTT	CASTASTDTQYF